The 27 T cell receptor beta chains listed next were all sequenced from one sample in a study of blood T cells in healthy people across ages. The use of a sample-barcoded 5' primer and a J-beta primer mix characterized a second PCR of roughly 6 to 11 cycles. From the 5' RACE reads, TCRdb called clonotypes with MiXCR, one entry per CDR3 protein. The data contain about 760,000 distinct CDR3 sequences, roughly 25% of them singletons. This same sample was also taken into another study, of T cells of mothers and their children.

The sequencing input was blood. Receptors originate from a boy aged 10-17 years in good health.

This clonotype was seen more than once but under ten times. V usage is TRBV19 and J usage is TRBJ2-7; 8 bases agree with TRBD1. Germline loops: CDR1 LNHDA, CDR2 SQIVND (reference sequence). The CDR3 is made up of 13 amino acids. J gave up 6 bases and V 6 bases, and 7 bases lay outside the gene matches. The CDR3 here is CASSADRGIEQYF. CDR3 sequence (DNA): TGTGCCAGTAGCGCCGACAGGGGCATCGAGCAGTACTTC. Together with reference TRBV19 and TRBJ2-7, the CDR3 gives the full variable domain: DGGITQSPKYLFRKEGQNVTLSCEQNLNHDAMYWYRQDPGQGLRLIYYSQIVNDFQKGDIAEGYSVSREKKESFPLTVTSAQKNPTAFYLCASSADRGIEQYFGPGTRLTVT.

This clonotype turned up a few times. The chain joins TRBV20-1 to TRBJ2-5; 7 nucleotides match TRBD1. Unmatched junction bases numbered 3, after V lost 0 bases and J lost 2 bases. Germline loops: CDR1 DFQATT, CDR2 SNEGSKA (reference sequence). CDR3 size: 14 residues. The CDR3 DNA sequence: TGCAGTGCTAGAGATCGGGACAGACAAGAGACCCAGTACTTC. It yields the protein CSARDRDRQETQYF.

This CDR3 is CASSQDFSHEQYF. CDR3 bases: TGCGCCAGCAGCCAAGATTTCTCGCATGAGCAGTACTTC. V and J are TRBV4-1 and TRBJ2-7; D gene unclear. The ends were cut back, 0 bases at V and 7 bases at J, with 10 bases in the middle. This CDR3 is built from 13 residues. Germline V gene lookup returns CDR1 MGHRA and CDR2 YSYEKL.

The chain uses TRBV15 and TRBJ2-1; possibly TRBD1 or TRBD2 for D (5 bases each). The last part of the DNA fits TRBJ2-7 better; the J call may be wrong. The CDR3 has 15 residues. The germline CDR1 and CDR2 sequences are LNHNV and YYDKDF (reference sequence). Here the CDR3 DNA reads TGTGCCACCAGCAGAGGGGACCGGGGCCACCACGAGCAGTACTTC. It yields the protein CATSRGDRGHHEQYF.

This clonotype was seen more than once but under ten times. V is TRBV28 and J is TRBJ2-4; D unresolved. The V and J ends lost 4 bases and 9 bases respectively, with 10 bases between them. Germline V lookup: CDR1 MDHEN, CDR2 SYDVKM. The CDR3 sequence is 12 residues long. The CDR3 protein is CASSSGGIIQYF. The CDR3 nucleotides are TGTGCCAGCAGTTCAGGTGGGATCATTCAGTACTTC.

Here the CDR3 reads CASSQDIGSGGAYEQYF. DNA of the CDR3: TGCGCCAGCAGCCAAGATATTGGGAGCGGGGGGGCCTACGAGCAGTACTTC. The J gene is TRBJ2-5, the V gene TRBV4-3; 10 nucleotides agree with TRBD2. The J call may be mistaken, given a closer DNA end match to TRBJ2-7. Germline-derived CDR1 and CDR2 are LGHNA and YSLEER. CDR3 length: 17 amino acids.

V is TRBV7-9 and J is TRBJ2-7; TRBD1 matches at 7 bases. In germline, CDR1 is SEHNR, CDR2 FQNEAQ (reference sequence). V was clipped by 5 bases and J by 5 bases; unmatched bases: 9. This CDR3 is built from 14 residues. The DNA of the CDR3 is TGTGCCAGCAGCCCCCTGGACAGGACGCACGAGCAGTACTTC. Translation: CASSPLDRTHEQYF.

This sequence joins TRBV5-1 and TRBJ2-4; either TRBD1 or TRBD2 may supply D (5 bases each). The CDR3 has 12 residues. The V and J ends lost 0 bases and 16 bases respectively, with 14 bases between them. The V gene's germline CDR1 is SGHRS and CDR2 YFSETQ. CDR3 loop: CASSLGDQRLYF. The CDR3 coding sequence is TGCGCCAGCAGCTTGGGGGACCAACGCCTCTACTTC.

The chain links TRBV7-9 to TRBJ1-2; no definite D call. Trimming left V 1 base short and J 7 bases short, with 7 bases between. The CDR3 runs to 12 residues. Germline CDR1 is SEHNR and CDR2 is FQNEAQ (reference sequence). For the CDR3, the DNA is TGTGCCAGCAGCTTAGTTCCGGGTGGCTACACCTTC. Its protein product is CASSLVPGGYTF.

V gene TRBV4-3 combines with J gene TRBJ2-7, with 10 nucleotides matching TRBD2. The V gene's germline CDR1 is LGHNA and CDR2 YSLEER. This CDR3 is built from 17 residues. Trimming at V came to 0 bases and at J to 1 base, leaving 6 bases not matched to a gene. In nucleotides, the CDR3 is TGCGCCAGCAGCCAAGAACCGGGACTAGCGAAGTCCTACGAGCAGTACTTC. This translates into CASSQEPGLAKSYEQYF.

This clonotype was seen only a few times. V and J are TRBV29-1 and TRBJ2-3; D remains unclear. This CDR3 has 12 residues. The V and J ends lost 4 bases and 0 bases respectively, with 5 bases between them. Germline V gives CDR1 SQVTM, CDR2 ANQGSEA. The CDR3 region has the DNA TGCAGCGTTGGACTCAGCACAGATACGCAGTATTTT. As protein: CSVGLSTDTQYF.

This clonotype was found a few times. A read error may produce the germline difference seen at one junction end. The chain recombines TRBV20-1 with TRBJ2-5, with TRBD2 identical over 7 bases. The germline CDR1 and CDR2 sequences are DFQATT and SNEGSKA (reference sequence). CDR3 length equals 11 residues. In DNA, the CDR3 is TGCAGTACTAGCGTTTTGGAGACCCAGTACTTC. Residues: CSTSVLETQYF.

This chain uses TRBV4-2 with TRBJ1-1; tentative D call: TRBD1 (6 bases). Trimming took 2 bases from V and 5 from J, leaving 9 bases between them. Germline lookup yields CDR1 LGHNA and CDR2 YNFKEQ. This CDR3 spans 13 amino acids. The CDR3 loop is CASSQQGQTEAFF. DNA of the CDR3: TGTGCCAGCAGCCAACAGGGGCAGACTGAAGCTTTCTTT.

In this sample, this clonotype turned up a few times. The rearrangement links TRBV12-3 or TRBV12-4 to TRBJ2-1; 12 bases line up with TRBD2. V lost 4 bases, J lost 9 bases, and 10 bases stayed unmatched. The CDR3 totals 16 residues. CDR3 amino acids: CASSSSGRGVLSEQFF. For the CDR3, the DNA is TGTGCCAGCAGTTCTAGCGGGAGGGGCGTTCTTAGTGAGCAGTTCTTC.

The chain couples TRBV5-1 to TRBJ2-2; tentatively, D is TRBD2 (5 bases). CDR1 is SGHRS, CDR2 YFSETQ, per germline. The CDR3 runs 14 residues. V lost 4 bases and J 7 bases, leaving 14 bases between the germline ends. The CDR3 DNA follows: TGCGCCAGCAGCCTGTGGACTCTGGACGGGGAGCTGTTTTTT. As protein: CASSLWTLDGELFF.

This clonotype was found a few times. The V call is TRBV20-1, the J call TRBJ2-3; D unresolved. Germline CDR1 DFQATT, CDR2 SNEGSKA (reference sequence). The CDR3 is made up of 11 amino acids. V was cut by 6 bases and J by 6 bases, with 10 bases left in between. The CDR3 loop reads CSAPISDTQYF. DNA for the CDR3: TGCAGTGCCCCGATCTCGGATACGCAGTATTTT.

This chain uses TRBV29-1 with TRBJ2-5; a weak D match, TRBD1 (5 bases). Germline CDR1 SQVTM, CDR2 ANQGSEA. CDR3 length: 12 amino acids. The V end lost 6 bases, the J end lost 5 bases, and 13 bases lay between the germline ends. The CDR3 sequence: CSVGWTPETQYF. In nucleotides, the CDR3 is TGCAGCGTGGGATGGACACCTGAGACCCAGTACTTC.

This clonotype was found a few times. This sequence joins TRBV6-6 and TRBJ2-5; the D is unclear. Germline CDR1 reads MNHNY; CDR2 reads SVGAGI (reference sequence). The CDR3 loop spans 12 amino acids. V was trimmed by 0 bases and J by 6 bases, leaving 5 bases between them. The DNA for the CDR3 is TGTGCCAGCAGTTACTCCGGAAAGACCCAGTACTTC. It specifies CASSYSGKTQYF.

The CDR3 spells CASSYREGLYEQYF. The CDR3 region has the DNA TGTGCCAGCTCCTACAGGGAAGGCCTCTACGAGCAGTACTTC. The rearrangement uses TRBV2 and TRBJ2-7, with a possible D match to TRBD1 (6 bases). The V end lost 8 bases, the J end lost 3 bases, and 17 bases lay between the germline ends. CDR1 SNHLY and CDR2 FYNNEI come from the germline V gene. The CDR3 has 14 residues.

This clonotype was seen a few times. The chain uses TRBV20-1 and TRBJ2-5; unclear D gene. Matching the DNA end better, TRBJ2-7 makes the J call doubtful. The germline V gene encodes CDR1 DFQATT and CDR2 SNEGSKA (reference sequence). CDR3 length equals 13 residues. The CDR3 spells CSARGSTSYEQYF. In DNA, the CDR3 is TGCAGTGCTAGAGGGTCAACATCATACGAGCAGTACTTC.

This chain connects TRBV12-3 or TRBV12-4 to TRBJ2-3, with D possibly matching TRBD2 (5 bases). CDR3 length: 15 residues. V dropped 6 bases and J dropped 5 bases, with 18 bases sitting between them. The CDR3 spells CASSLGWGVGDTQYF. Here the CDR3 DNA reads TGTGCCAGCAGCCTTGGGTGGGGAGTAGGAGATACGCAGTATTTT.

The CDR3 is CASSLVQEPSLAKNIQYF. The CDR3 nucleotides are TGTGCCAGCAGCTTAGTTCAGGAGCCGTCATTAGCCAAAAACATTCAGTACTTC. The chain has TRBV7-2 and TRBJ2-4; no definite D call. Germline V lookup: CDR1 SGHTA, CDR2 FQGNSA. The V gene lost 1 base and the J gene lost 0 bases, with 16 bases spanning the gap. CDR3 size: 18 residues.

CDR3 region: CASSPGRGPLYTF. CDR3 nucleotide sequence: TGTGCCAGCAGCCCCGGGAGGGGGCCGCTCTACACCTTC. The chain uses TRBV5-8 and TRBJ1-2; 7 bases agree with TRBD1. V was pared by 4 bases and J by 10 bases, with 10 bases of the junction left unmatched. The CDR3 is 13 residues long. Germline-derived CDR1 and CDR2 are SGHTS and YDEGEE.

This clonotype occurred once. An end of the junction differs from the germline gene, which may be a read error. The chain is built from TRBV3-1 and TRBJ2-5; TRBD2 agrees at 9 bases. Matching the DNA end better, TRBJ2-1 makes the J call doubtful. The CDR3 covers 14 residues. Germline V lookup: CDR1 LGHDT, CDR2 YNNKEL (reference sequence). CDR3 sequence reads: CASTLAGAGNGQFF. For the CDR3, the DNA is TGTGCCAGCACCTTAGCGGGGGCAGGCAATGGGCAGTTCTTC.

The sample holds a few counts of this clonotype. The CDR3 sequence: CASALELAVQDEQFF. The CDR3 bases are TGTGCCAGCGCCCTTGAACTAGCGGTTCAAGATGAGCAGTTCTTC. The chain recombines TRBV7-8 with TRBJ2-1; the match to TRBD2 covers 8 bases. CDR3 length: 15 residues. After removal of 8 bases from V and 8 bases from J, the junction contained 14 bases not matched to a gene. Germline assignment: CDR1 SGHVS and CDR2 FQNEAQ.

V is TRBV23-1 and J is TRBJ2-3, with D hard to call. TRBV23-1 is recorded as an ORF, its role being uncertain. The CDR3 covers 16 residues. V shed 6 bases and J shed 7 bases, with 23 bases lying between them. As DNA, the CDR3 is TGCGCCAGCAGGAACGAGTCCCATCCCCGAACAAATACGCAGTATTTT. It is translated as CASRNESHPRTNTQYF.

This clonotype was seen a few times. As DNA, the CDR3 is TGCAGTGCCAGAAAACCGGCAGGGCAAGAGACCCAGTACTTC. Its translation: CSARKPAGQETQYF. V is TRBV20-1 and J is TRBJ2-5; possibly TRBD1 for D (5 bases). CDR1 is DFQATT and CDR2 is SNEGSKA in the germline V gene (reference sequence). The CDR3 sequence is 14 residues long. V lost 6 bases and J 2 bases, leaving 16 bases between the germline ends.